These 9 T cell receptor beta chains originate from one sample sequenced in a study of CD8 T cells in Susac syndrome. Reverse transcription of 0.5 to 1 ug RNA was carried out with random hexamers. One entry per CDR3 protein results from TCRdb running MiXCR on the immunoSEQ multiplex PCR reads. The top ten clones hold about 0.15% of a sample with over 130,000 distinct CDR3 sequences, over 90% of them seen once. Sequences were obtained from CD4+ T cells from PBMCs. Receptors originate from a human donor with Susac syndrome.

The chain combines TRBV12-3 or TRBV12-4 with TRBJ2-1; no clear D. Trimming took off 7 bases at V and 7 bases at J, with 17 bases between the two ends. CDR3 length equals 14 residues. The CDR3 reads CASNLGIGWNEQFF. CDR3 bases: TGTGCCAGCAATTTGGGTATAGGGTGGAATGAGCAGTTCTTC.

A single count supports this clonotype. The chain is built from TRBV29-1 and TRBJ2-3; unclear D gene. The ends were cut back, 7 bases at V and 0 bases at J, with 14 bases in the middle. The CDR3 has 14 residues. Germline CDR1 and CDR2: SQVTM and ANQGSEA. In DNA, the CDR3 is TGCAGCGGTGCGAAGGAGACTAGCACAGATACGCAGTATTTT. This encodes CSGAKETSTDTQYF.

The rearrangement joins TRBV14 to TRBJ2-1; D possibly uses TRBD1 or TRBD2 (5 bases each). Trimming stripped 6 bases from V and 7 bases from J, with 13 bases between. Germline assignment: CDR1 SGHDN and CDR2 FVKESK. This CDR3 spans 13 amino acids. The CDR3 DNA is TGTGCCAGCAGTTGGGACCGAAGGAATGAGCAGTTCTTC. The encoded protein is CASSWDRRNEQFF.

This clonotype appeared a few times. The V gene is TRBV20-1, the J gene TRBJ2-7, with 12 bases that match TRBD1. Germline loops: CDR1 DFQATT, CDR2 SNEGSKA (reference sequence). V was clipped by 3 bases and J by 5 bases; unmatched bases: 11. CDR3 length: 16 amino acids. The CDR3 sequence: CSARYNRDRGPDEQYF. The CDR3 bases are TGCAGTGCTAGGTATAACCGGGACAGGGGGCCCGACGAGCAGTACTTC.

The chain employs TRBV20-1 and TRBJ1-1, with 9 bases fitting TRBD1. V lost 3 bases to trimming and J lost 4 bases; unmatched junction nucleotides: 15. CDR3 length: 17 residues. CDR1 is DFQATT and CDR2 is SNEGSKA in the germline V gene (reference sequence). The DNA of the CDR3 is TGCAGTGCTAGGCCCCCCCTACGGACAGGGGATGGCACTGAAGCTTTCTTT. Protein: CSARPPLRTGDGTEAFF.

The chain links TRBV11-3 to TRBJ2-7; 7 bases fit TRBD1. The CDR3 is 15 residues long. V dropped 5 bases and J dropped 2; count of bases not matched to a gene: 9. CDR1 is SGHNT, CDR2 YENEEA, per germline. The CDR3 loop reads CASSLRPQGAYEQYF. CDR3 nucleotide sequence: TGTGCCAGCAGCCTTCGTCCGCAGGGGGCCTACGAGCAGTACTTC.

The chain carries TRBV30 and TRBJ1-3, with D tentatively TRBD1 (6 bases). The CDR3 totals 14 residues. The germline V and J ends were trimmed by 4 bases and 5 bases, with 15 bases remaining between them. In germline, CDR1 is GTSNPN, CDR2 SVGIG (reference sequence). DNA for the CDR3: TGTGCCTGGAATGCCCTGGACAGACGAAACACCATATATTTT. As protein: CAWNALDRRNTIYF.

V gene TRBV24-1 combines with J gene TRBJ1-2; TRBD1 might be the D (5 bases). The CDR3 sequence is 15 residues long. Germline CDR1 reads KGHDR; CDR2 reads SFDVKD. Deletions cut 3 bases from V and 3 bases from J, with 13 bases between. The CDR3 DNA reads TGTGCCACCAGTGATACCACGGGAGGGGACTATGGCTACACCTTC. Residues: CATSDTTGGDYGYTF.

CDR3 loop: CASSYHQVGGGYTF. The DNA of the CDR3 is TGCGCCAGCAGCTATCACCAAGTTGGAGGGGGCTACACCTTC. The chain has TRBV5-1 and TRBJ1-2; D call uncertain. From germline, CDR1 is SGHRS and CDR2 YFSETQ. Trimming took 3 bases from V and 8 from J, leaving 17 bases between them. This CDR3 is built from 14 residues.